This T cell receptor beta chain was documented in a study of PD-1 blockade in classical Hodgkin lymphoma. On this clone: What it recognizes is unknown.

No patient escaped relapse after autologous stem cell transplantation, and brentuximab vedotin exposure varied. Repertoires were generated with immunoSEQ multiplex PCR, while TCRdb's copy carries only in-frame clones and drops some. The sample has more than 140,000 clones, about four fifths seen once. Per germline, CDR1 MGHRA and CDR2 YSYEKL. V lost 2 bases to trimming and J lost 4 bases, with 18 bases between them. The length of the CDR3 is 16 residues. General study findings and limits: Exclusion was applied to patients who started nivolumab under 1 year after ASCT.

The J gene is TRBJ2-7, the V gene TRBV4-1, with D perhaps TRBD1 or TRBD2 (5 bases each). The sequencing here drew on peripheral blood mononuclear cells (PBMCs), taken before the second cycle of nivolumab. This TCR was sampled from a human donor with classical Hodgkin lymphoma. The CDR3 reads CASSQPGTGNRYEQYF. DNA of the CDR3: TGCGCCAGCAGCCAACCCGGGACGGGAAACCGTTACGAGCAGTACTTC.